Sequencing of this T cell receptor beta chain was carried out in a study of beta chain features in type 1 diabetes. Overall study findings and caveats: Moderately but significantly shorter TCRB CDR3s were found in Type 1 diabetes patients in all four CD4+ subsets.

As to this clone: Its cognate antigen is unknown.

Donors underwent one heparinised blood draw, about 110 mL on average. A sort by CD45RO/CCR7/CD25/CD127/CD95/CD27 yielded CD4+ naive, central memory, regulatory and stem cell-like memory cells. The authors reverse transcribed all of the isolated RNA, so sequencing captured expressed TCRB transcripts. Average reads for naive, central memory and regulatory T cell samples were about 3.57 million. Libraries were prepared by immunoSEQ multiplex PCR; TCRdb keeps only in-frame clonotypes and omits some of them. There are fewer than 500,000 clones in the sample; 11% to 15% occur only once, and around 0.039% lies in the top ten. The CDR3 has 14 amino acids. The junction had 0 bases not matched to a gene; V was cut back by 2 bases and J by 5 bases. Looked up from germline, CDR1 is KGHSH and CDR2 is LQKENI.

Source material: naive CD4+ T cells from blood. The rearrangement links TRBV18 to TRBJ2-2, with TRBD2 matching over 9 bases. The receptor comes from a man aged 30 to 45 in good health. The CDR3 nucleotides are TGTGCCAGCTCACCAGCGGGAGGGACCGGGGAGCTGTTTTTT. Its protein is CASSPAGGTGELFF.